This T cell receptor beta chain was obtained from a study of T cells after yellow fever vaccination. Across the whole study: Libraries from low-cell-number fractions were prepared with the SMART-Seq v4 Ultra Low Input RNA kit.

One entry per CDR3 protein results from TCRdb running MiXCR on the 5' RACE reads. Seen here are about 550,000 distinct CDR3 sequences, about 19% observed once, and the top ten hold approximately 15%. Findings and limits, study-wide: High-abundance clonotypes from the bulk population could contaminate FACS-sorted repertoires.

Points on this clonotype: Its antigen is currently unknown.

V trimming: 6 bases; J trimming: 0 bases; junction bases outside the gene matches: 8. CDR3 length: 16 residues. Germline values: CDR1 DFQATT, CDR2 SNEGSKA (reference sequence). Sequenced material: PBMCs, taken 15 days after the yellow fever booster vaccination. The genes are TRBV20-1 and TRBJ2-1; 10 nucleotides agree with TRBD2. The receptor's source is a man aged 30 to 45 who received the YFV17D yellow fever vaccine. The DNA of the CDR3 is TGCAGTGCCATGGCTGGGACTAGCGACTCCTACAATGAGCAGTTCTTC. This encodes CSAMAGTSDSYNEQFF.